Listed below are T cell receptor beta chains from one sample, sequenced in a study of CD8 T cells in Susac syndrome. TCRdb redid the calling of the immunoSEQ multiplex PCR reads with MiXCR, one entry per CDR3 protein. The data show over 150,000 distinct CDR3 sequences, with 85% to 95% seen just once and about 0.1% held by the top ten. Material: CD4+ T cells from PBMCs. The receptors were gathered from a human donor with Susac syndrome. The CDR3 runs from the conserved cysteine through the conserved F or W. A D gene is named only where the DNA matches it firmly. A row's size may be missing; if present it is once, few, many or a size class.

v_gene: TRBV5-4
abundance: NA
d_gene: NA
len: 16
j_gene: TRBJ2-1
CDR3aa: CASSNPGRGGYNEQFF
CDR3nt: TGTGCCAGCAGCAACCCGGGGAGGGGGGGCTACAATGAGCAGTTCTTC

v_gene: TRBV11-2
abundance: NA
d_gene: NA
len: 14
j_gene: TRBJ1-2
CDR3aa: CASSLGGASDGYTF
CDR3nt: TGTGCCAGCAGCTTAGGCGGGGCCTCGGATGGCTACACCTTC

v_gene: TRBV6-6
abundance: NA
d_gene: TRBD1
len: 15
j_gene: TRBJ1-1
CDR3aa: CASSYAGQGNTEAFF
CDR3nt: TGTGCCAGCAGTTACGCCGGACAGGGGAACACTGAAGCTTTCTTT

v_gene: TRBV29-1
abundance: NA
d_gene: NA
len: 13
j_gene: TRBJ1-2
CDR3aa: CSVEEGAIYGYTF
CDR3nt: TGCAGCGTTGAAGAGGGGGCGATCTATGGCTACACCTTC

v_gene: TRBV7-9
abundance: NA
d_gene: TRBD2
len: 14
j_gene: TRBJ2-2
CDR3aa: CASSLAVEAGELFF
CDR3nt: TGTGCCAGCAGCCTAGCGGTCGAGGCCGGGGAGCTGTTTTTT

v_gene: TRBV6-5
abundance: NA
d_gene: TRBD2
len: 16
j_gene: TRBJ2-3
CDR3aa: CASTLLAGGRTDTQYF
CDR3nt: TGTGCCAGCACCTTACTAGCGGGAGGTCGCACAGATACGCAGTATTTT

v_gene: TRBV12-3/TRBV12-4
abundance: NA
d_gene: NA
len: 14
j_gene: TRBJ1-6
CDR3aa: CASSLSGADSPLHF
CDR3nt: TGTGCCAGCAGTTTATCGGGTGCGGATTCACCCCTCCACTTT

v_gene: TRBV29-1
abundance: NA
d_gene: TRBD2
len: 14
j_gene: TRBJ2-5
CDR3aa: CSVELAGSWVAQYF
CDR3nt: TGCAGCGTTGAACTAGCGGGTTCTTGGGTCGCCCAGTACTTC

v_gene: TRBV29-1
abundance: NA
d_gene: TRBD1
len: 13
j_gene: TRBJ2-5
CDR3aa: CSVELTGRETQYF
CDR3nt: TGCAGCGTTGAACTGACAGGGAGAGAGACCCAGTACTTC

v_gene: TRBV29-1
abundance: NA
d_gene: NA
len: 14
j_gene: TRBJ2-5
CDR3aa: CSVVPQGVRKTQYF
CDR3nt: TGCAGCGTTGTGCCGCAGGGAGTGCGAAAGACCCAGTACTTC

v_gene: TRBV5-8
abundance: NA
d_gene: NA
len: 13
j_gene: TRBJ1-2
CDR3aa: CASSLRTVYGYTF
CDR3nt: TGTGCCAGCAGCTTGAGGACAGTTTATGGCTACACCTTC

v_gene: TRBV18
abundance: NA
d_gene: NA
len: 13
j_gene: TRBJ2-3
CDR3aa: CASSPSSTDTQYF
CDR3nt: TGTGCCAGCTCACCATCGAGCACAGATACGCAGTATTTT

v_gene: TRBV5-1
abundance: once
d_gene: TRBD1
len: 18
j_gene: TRBJ2-4
CDR3aa: CASSPDRGITVAKNIQYF
CDR3nt: TGCGCCAGCAGCCCGGACAGGGGGATAACCGTGGCCAAAAACATTCAGTACTTC

v_gene: TRBV10-2
abundance: NA
d_gene: TRBD1
len: 16
j_gene: TRBJ2-5
CDR3aa: CASRLSGTGKSETQYF
CDR3nt: TGCGCCAGCAGACTATCCGGGACAGGGAAATCAGAGACCCAGTACTTC

v_gene: TRBV28
abundance: NA
d_gene: TRBD1
len: 14
j_gene: TRBJ2-7
CDR3aa: CASGGTGAIYEQYF
CDR3nt: TGTGCCAGCGGGGGGACAGGGGCGATCTACGAGCAGTACTTC

v_gene: TRBV5-1
abundance: NA
d_gene: TRBD1
len: 17
j_gene: TRBJ2-3
CDR3aa: CASSLALGTGGGDTQYF
CDR3nt: TGCGCCAGCAGCTTGGCCCTCGGGACAGGGGGGGGAGATACGCAGTATTTT

v_gene: TRBV25-1
abundance: NA
d_gene: NA
len: 16
j_gene: TRBJ2-7
CDR3aa: CASSPRGGTGPYEQYF
CDR3nt: TGTGCCAGCAGTCCGCGGGGGGGGACAGGGCCCTACGAGCAGTACTTC

v_gene: TRBV11-2
abundance: NA
d_gene: NA
len: 14
j_gene: TRBJ2-7
CDR3aa: CASSQGLNSYEQYF
CDR3nt: TGTGCCAGCAGCCAAGGACTCAACTCCTACGAGCAGTACTTC

v_gene: TRBV7-8
abundance: NA
d_gene: TRBD1
len: 13
j_gene: TRBJ1-2
CDR3aa: CASSRDRGSGYTF
CDR3nt: TGTGCCAGCAGCCGGGACAGGGGCTCAGGCTACACCTTC

v_gene: TRBV14
abundance: NA
d_gene: NA
len: 15
j_gene: TRBJ2-1
CDR3aa: CASSQGGPNTGEQFF
CDR3nt: TGTGCCAGCAGCCAAGGAGGACCAAACACTGGTGAGCAGTTCTTC

v_gene: TRBV25-1
abundance: NA
d_gene: TRBD2
len: 15
j_gene: TRBJ2-7
CDR3aa: CASSHLAGKSLEQYF
CDR3nt: TGTGCCAGTTCTCATCTAGCGGGAAAGTCCCTCGAGCAGTACTTC

v_gene: TRBV19
abundance: NA
d_gene: TRBD2
len: 15
j_gene: TRBJ2-1
CDR3aa: CASSTGTSGSSEQFF
CDR3nt: TGTGCCAGTAGTACTGGGACTAGCGGGAGCTCTGAGCAGTTCTTC

v_gene: TRBV24-1
abundance: once
d_gene: TRBD1
len: 16
j_gene: TRBJ2-1
CDR3aa: CATSDSTGGAYNEQFF
CDR3nt: TGTGCCACCAGTGATTCGACAGGGGGCGCTTACAATGAGCAGTTCTTC

v_gene: TRBV3-1
abundance: NA
d_gene: NA
len: 12
j_gene: TRBJ2-1
CDR3aa: CASSLRAHEQFF
CDR3nt: TGTGCCAGCAGCCTCAGGGCCCATGAGCAGTTCTTC

v_gene: TRBV5-1
abundance: NA
d_gene: NA
len: 13
j_gene: TRBJ2-3
CDR3aa: CASRQGSADTQYF
CDR3nt: TGCGCCAGCAGACAGGGAAGTGCAGATACGCAGTATTTT

v_gene: TRBV28
abundance: NA
d_gene: NA
len: 14
j_gene: TRBJ2-5
CDR3aa: CASSEGPARETQYF
CDR3nt: TGTGCCAGCAGTGAAGGTCCAGCGAGGGAGACCCAGTACTTC

v_gene: TRBV20-1
abundance: NA
d_gene: TRBD2
len: 16
j_gene: TRBJ2-1
CDR3aa: CSVLILGGSSYNEQFF
CDR3nt: TGCAGTGTTTTGATCCTCGGGGGGAGCTCCTACAATGAGCAGTTCTTC